The 14 T cell receptor beta chains below all came from one sample that was sequenced in a study of metastatic and nonmetastatic thyroid tumors. All patients were untreated before thyroid surgery. MiXCR re-clonotyped the PCR reads for TCRdb. The repertoire holds over 15,000 clones, with 9.5% to 15% as singletons. Sequences were obtained from blood. All receptors come from a female donor with papillary thyroid cancer or a benign thyroid nodule (not recorded which). Some clones in this sample may be carry-over from other donors' samples.

This chain links TRBV5-8 with TRBJ1-5, with D possibly being TRBD1 (6 bases). Per the germline V gene, CDR1 is SGHTS and CDR2 is YDEGEE. The CDR3 extends over 16 amino acids. V was shortened by 2 bases and J by 0 bases, with 12 bases between the two germline ends. This chain's CDR3 is CASSFSWTDSNQPQHF. CDR3 sequence (DNA): TGTGCCAGCAGCTTCTCATGGACAGATAGCAATCAGCCCCAGCATTTT. The variable domain in full, with the rest retrieved from reference TRBV5-8 and TRBJ1-5, is EAGVTQSPTHLIKTRGQQATLRCSPISGHTSVYWYQQALGLGLQFLLWYDEGEERNRGNFPPRFSGRQFPNYSSELNVNALELEDSALYLCASSFSWTDSNQPQHFGDGTRLSIL.

This clone was detected ten times or more. The chain combines TRBV4-3 with TRBJ2-7, with TRBD1 identical over 9 bases. The V and J ends lost 0 bases and 3 bases, in that order; junction bases with no gene match: 6. Germline CDR1 reads LGHNA; CDR2 reads YSLEER. This CDR3 has 16 residues. CDR3 DNA sequence: TGCGCCAGCAGCCAAGATTTGGGACAGGGTGGCTACGAGCAGTACTTC. This sequence encodes CASSQDLGQGGYEQYF.

This clone was recorded at least ten times. The V call is TRBV3-1, the J call TRBJ2-1, with TRBD1 as a possible D gene (5 bases). V was cut by 1 base and J by 9 bases, with 16 bases left in between. The CDR3 extends over 15 amino acids. Per the germline V gene, CDR1 is LGHDT and CDR2 is YNNKEL (reference sequence). CDR3 nucleotide sequence: TGTGCCAGCAGCCAAGGTCCAGGGTCTTATCGTGAGCAGTTCTTC. This gives the protein CASSQGPGSYREQFF.

This clone was observed many times. This chain links TRBV28 with TRBJ1-4; D is uncertain. The CDR3 covers 15 residues. Germline V gives CDR1 MDHEN, CDR2 SYDVKM. Trimming shortened V by 5 bases and J by 8 bases, and 18 bases separated the two germline ends. CDR3 region: CASSPPTAKSEKLFF. The CDR3 region has the DNA TGTGCCAGCAGTCCCCCTACCGCGAAGTCAGAAAAACTGTTTTTT.

This clone was detected ten times or more. This chain joins TRBV4-2 and TRBJ2-5, with TRBD2 identical over 11 bases. The ends lost 2 bases at V and 3 bases at J; junction bases unmatched: 5. The length of the CDR3 is 16 residues. The germline CDR1 and CDR2 sequences are LGHNA and YNFKEQ. The chain's CDR3 is CASSQTGTSGEETQYF. In DNA, the CDR3 is TGTGCCAGCAGCCAAACCGGGACTAGCGGCGAAGAGACCCAGTACTTC.

This clone was detected ten times or more. The rearrangement joins TRBV27 to TRBJ2-3; no definite D call. From germline, CDR1 is MNHEY and CDR2 SMNVEV (reference sequence). V was trimmed by 5 bases and J by 6 bases, leaving 18 bases between them. This CDR3 has 15 amino acids. CDR3 DNA: TGTGCCAGCAGTCCCCGCCGGGTACTGGTGGATACGCAGTATTTT. Translating gives CASSPRRVLVDTQYF.

By sample share, this clone is medium-sized. The chain combines TRBV6-1 with TRBJ2-1, with TRBD2 matching over 9 bases. Losses at the gene ends were 4 bases for V and 6 bases for J; bases not matched to a gene: 7. Germline V gene sequence: CDR1 MNHNS, CDR2 SASEGT. The CDR3 is made up of 15 amino acids. The CDR3 coding sequence is TGTGCCAGCAGTGTTCGGACTAGCGAAGGCAATGAGCAGTTCTTC. The encoded protein is CASSVRTSEGNEQFF.

This clone occurred many times. A much bigger clone sits one base away, suggesting this may be a read error. The chain joins TRBV10-3 to TRBJ2-1, with D perhaps matching TRBD2 (6 bases). CDR1 and CDR2 from the germline V gene are ENHRY and SYGVKD. V lost 6 bases to trimming and J lost 10 bases, with 19 bases between them. This CDR3 is built from 14 residues. The CDR3 DNA reads as TGTGCCATCAGCCTCCCCGGGGGAAGCGACGAGCAGTTCTTC. Residues: CAISLPGGSDEQFF.

The gene calls are TRBV6-1 and TRBJ1-1; D is ambiguous. The CDR3 is 16 residues long. V was cut by 5 bases and J by 2 bases, with 18 bases left in between. The germline V gene encodes CDR1 MNHNS and CDR2 SASEGT. The CDR3 DNA is TGTGCCAGCAGTTCCCGGGCGGCAGGAAGAAACACTGAAGCTTTCTTT. It encodes CASSSRAAGRNTEAFF.

By share, this clone counts as medium-sized (0.01 to 0.1%). V gene TRBV6-5 combines with J gene TRBJ2-1; 10 nucleotides match TRBD2. This CDR3 has 15 residues. The germline CDR1 and CDR2 sequences are MNHEY and SVGAGI. Germline trimming cut 2 bases from V and 6 bases from J; bases unmatched to any gene: 4. CDR3 protein: CASSYLGLAVNEQFF. CDR3 bases: TGTGCCAGCAGTTACCTCGGACTAGCGGTCAATGAGCAGTTCTTC.

This clone was detected only a few times. This CDR3 reads CASYQGWHYEQYF. The CDR3 DNA reads TGTGCCAGTTACCAGGGGTGGCACTACGAGCAGTACTTC. This chain uses TRBV2 with TRBJ2-7; tentative D call: TRBD1 (6 bases). V lost 9 bases and J lost 3, with 15 bases in between. In germline, CDR1 is SNHLY, CDR2 FYNNEI. The CDR3 is 13 amino acids.

This clone was counted at least ten times. The chain uses TRBV7-8 and TRBJ2-4, with D possibly being TRBD1 (6 bases). The germline CDR1 and CDR2 sequences are SGHVS and FQNEAQ. The CDR3 sequence is 17 residues long. Trimming pared 1 base from V and 0 bases from J, leaving 13 bases between. The CDR3 DNA sequence: TGTGCCAGCAGCTTAGATTACAGGGTCATAGCCAAAAACATTCAGTACTTC. Translation gives CASSLDYRVIAKNIQYF.

This clone was seen at least ten times. The DNA for the CDR3 is TGTGCCAGCAGCCTTGGGTCTCCAAATTCACCCCTCCACTTT. It is translated as CASSLGSPNSPLHF. The chain has TRBV11-2 and TRBJ1-6; D unclear. The V gene's germline CDR1 is SGHAT and CDR2 FQNNGV. CDR3 length equals 14 residues. V lost 5 bases and J lost 7, with 12 bases in between.

This clone is termed medium-sized. The chain couples TRBV28 to TRBJ1-1, with D hard to call. Germline loops: CDR1 MDHEN, CDR2 SYDVKM. The V end was cut by 7 bases, the J end by 4 bases, with 7 bases between. The CDR3 loop spans 11 amino acids. DNA for the CDR3: TGTGCCAGCACTGAAGGCACTGAAGCTTTCTTT. It yields the protein CASTEGTEAFF.